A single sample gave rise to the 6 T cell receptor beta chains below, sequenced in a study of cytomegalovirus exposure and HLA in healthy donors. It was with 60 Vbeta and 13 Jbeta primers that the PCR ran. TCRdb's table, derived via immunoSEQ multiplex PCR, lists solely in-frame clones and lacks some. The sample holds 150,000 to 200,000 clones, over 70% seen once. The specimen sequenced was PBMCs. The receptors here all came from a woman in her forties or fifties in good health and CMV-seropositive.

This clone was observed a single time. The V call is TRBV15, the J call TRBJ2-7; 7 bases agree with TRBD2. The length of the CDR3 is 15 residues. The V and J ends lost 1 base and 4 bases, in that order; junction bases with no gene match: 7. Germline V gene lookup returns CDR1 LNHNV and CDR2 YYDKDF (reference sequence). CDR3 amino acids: CATSRAVSGQYEQYF. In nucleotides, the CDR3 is TGTGCCACCAGCAGAGCGGTTAGCGGGCAATACGAGCAGTACTTC.

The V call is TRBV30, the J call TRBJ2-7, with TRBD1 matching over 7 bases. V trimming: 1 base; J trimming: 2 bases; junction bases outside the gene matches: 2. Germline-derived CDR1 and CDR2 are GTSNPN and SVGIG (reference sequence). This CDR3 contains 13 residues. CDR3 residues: CAWSARGTYEQYF. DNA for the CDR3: TGTGCCTGGAGTGCCAGGGGGACCTACGAGCAGTACTTC. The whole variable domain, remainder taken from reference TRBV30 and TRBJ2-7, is SQTIHQWPATLVQPVGSPLSLECTVEGTSNPNLYWYRQAAGRGLQLLFYSVGIGQISSEVPQNLSASRPQDRQFILSSKKLLLSDSGFYLCAWSARGTYEQYFGPGTRLTVT.

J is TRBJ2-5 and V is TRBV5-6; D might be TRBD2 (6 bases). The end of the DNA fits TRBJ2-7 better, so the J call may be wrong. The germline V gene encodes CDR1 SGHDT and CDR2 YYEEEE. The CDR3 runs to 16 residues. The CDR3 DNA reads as TGTGCCAGCAGCTCTCCGGGACTCCTGGGGAACTACGAGCAGTACTTC. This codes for CASSSPGLLGNYEQYF.

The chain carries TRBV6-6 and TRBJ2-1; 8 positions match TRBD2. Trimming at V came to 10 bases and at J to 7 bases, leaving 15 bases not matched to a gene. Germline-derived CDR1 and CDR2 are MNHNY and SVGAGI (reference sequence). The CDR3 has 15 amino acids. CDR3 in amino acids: CATLPRGGSSNEQFF. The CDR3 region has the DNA TGTGCCACCCTCCCTCGCGGGGGGTCCTCTAATGAGCAGTTCTTC.

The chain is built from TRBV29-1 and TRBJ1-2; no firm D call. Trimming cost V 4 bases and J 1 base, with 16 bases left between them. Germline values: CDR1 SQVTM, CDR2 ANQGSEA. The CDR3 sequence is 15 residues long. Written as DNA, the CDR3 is TGCAGCGTTGGTGGAGGAACAGCCTATAACTATGGCTACACCTTC. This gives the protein CSVGGGTAYNYGYTF.

CDR3 DNA: TGTGCCACCAGCACGGGACTTCTCGGTGGCACAGATACGCAGTATTTT. Translated, it gives CATSTGLLGGTDTQYF. The rearrangement links TRBV15 to TRBJ2-3; D possibly corresponds to TRBD2 (6 bases). The V end lost 4 bases, the J end lost 1 base, and 15 bases lay between the germline ends. The CDR3 consists of 16 residues. Germline V gene lookup returns CDR1 LNHNV and CDR2 YYDKDF (reference sequence).